One and the same sample provided the 24 T cell receptor beta chains below, sequenced in a study of cytomegalovirus exposure and HLA in healthy donors. Primers for the PCR totalled 60 Vbeta and 13 Jbeta. Clones were sequenced by immunoSEQ multiplex PCR, and TCRdb holds only the in-frame ones, with some missing. The sample holds around 150,000 clones; roughly 84% are singletons and the top ten take about 2%. Sequenced: PBMCs. Source of these receptors: a young man in good health and CMV-seropositive.

This clone was seen once. The rearrangement links TRBV2 to TRBJ1-6; D is undetermined. The CDR3 consists of 15 residues. Deletions cut 0 bases from V and 14 bases from J, with 17 bases between. The V gene's germline CDR1 is SNHLY and CDR2 FYNNEI. CDR3 in amino acids: CASSEASGMFEALHF. The CDR3 DNA reads TGTGCCAGCAGTGAAGCGTCGGGGATGTTTGAGGCCCTCCACTTT. Based on the CDR3 plus reference TRBV2 and TRBJ1-6, the full variable domain is EPEVTQTPSHQVTQMGQEVILRCVPISNHLYFYWYRQILGQKVEFLVSFYNNEISEKSEIFDDQFSVERPDGSNFTLKIRSTKLEDSAMYFCASSEASGMFEALHFGNGTRLTVT.

This clone is a singleton in its sample. The V and J genes are TRBV12-2 and TRBJ1-5; the D call in the table, TRBD1, was not verified against the DNA. TRBV12-2 is classified as a pseudogene. The CDR3 loop spans 16 amino acids. The CDR3 sequence is CASRLDLPEGNQPQHF. The DNA for the CDR3 is TGTGCAAGTCGCTTAGATTTGCCAGAAGGCAATCAGCCCCAGCATTTT.

V usage is TRBV7-3 and J usage is TRBJ2-1; TRBD2 matches at 16 bases. Germline CDR1 SGHTA, CDR2 FQGTGA. With V trimmed by 5 bases and J by 3 bases, 10 bases remained unmatched. The CDR3 runs to 19 residues. The CDR3 here is CASSQPGTSGGVNYNEQFF. The CDR3 nucleotides are TGTGCCAGCAGCCAACCCGGGACTAGCGGGGGGGTTAACTACAATGAGCAGTTCTTC.

This sequence joins TRBV2 and TRBJ2-4; TRBD2 is a possible D gene (6 bases). The V and J ends lost 3 bases and 4 bases respectively, with 10 bases between them. Germline loops: CDR1 SNHLY, CDR2 FYNNEI. The CDR3 runs 14 residues. CDR3 in amino acids: CASSEEEGKNIQYF. CDR3 in DNA: TGTGCCAGCAGTGAGGAGGAGGGGAAAAACATTCAGTACTTC.

The chain has TRBV7-3 and TRBJ2-1; 8 nucleotides agree with TRBD2. CDR1 and CDR2 (germline): SGHTA, FQGTGA. The CDR3 sequence is 15 residues long. The ends lost 1 base at V and 7 bases at J; junction bases unmatched: 6. The CDR3 protein is CASSLISGGRNEQFF. CDR3 DNA sequence: TGTGCCAGCAGCTTAATAAGCGGGGGTAGGAATGAGCAGTTCTTC.

The rearrangement links TRBV11-1 to TRBJ2-1; 7 bases align to TRBD1. The length of the CDR3 is 15 residues. Trimming at V came to 6 bases and at J to 3 bases, leaving 8 bases not matched to a gene. From germline, CDR1 is SGHAT and CDR2 FQDESV (reference sequence). The CDR3 is CASRTDRVGYNEQFF. The CDR3, as DNA: TGTGCCAGCAGAACTGACAGGGTGGGCTACAATGAGCAGTTCTTC.

This sequence joins TRBV6-1 and TRBJ1-5; TRBD1 might be the D (6 bases). This CDR3 region has 17 residues. Germline V gene data show CDR1 as MNHNS and CDR2 as SASEGT. Trimming took 1 base from V and 4 from J, leaving 17 bases between them. The CDR3 coding sequence is TGTGCCAGCAGTGAAGGAAAGGCAGGGGATATTAATCAGCCCCAGCATTTT. It yields the protein CASSEGKAGDINQPQHF.

The V and J genes are TRBV7-6 and TRBJ2-5; a possible D gene is TRBD1 (6 bases). The CDR3 runs to 15 residues. V was trimmed by 5 bases and J by 0 bases, leaving 13 bases between them. Germline-derived CDR1 and CDR2 are SGHVS and FNYEAQ. CDR3 coding DNA: TGTGCCAGCAGCCATCGGGACATGTACCAAGAGACCCAGTACTTC. It is translated as CASSHRDMYQETQYF.

As DNA, the CDR3 is TGTGCCAGCAGCTTAGATGTCAGATCCTACGAGCAGTACTTC. Translation: CASSLDVRSYEQYF. The chain combines TRBV7-9 with TRBJ2-7, with no clear D. CDR1 and CDR2 from the germline V gene are SEHNR and FQNEAQ (reference sequence). The CDR3 covers 14 residues. The V end was cut by 1 base, the J end by 1 base, with 8 bases between.

The chain links TRBV7-2 to TRBJ2-7; TRBD1 agrees at 8 bases. V was pared by 6 bases and J by 2 bases, with 9 bases of the junction left unmatched. This CDR3 region has 15 residues. From germline, CDR1 is SGHTA and CDR2 FQGNSA. CDR3 DNA: TGTGCCAGCAGTTTAACCGGGACAGGAGCCTACGAGCAGTACTTC. It specifies CASSLTGTGAYEQYF.

This clone was counted only a few times. The chain carries TRBV6-5 and TRBJ1-1; the D gene is possibly TRBD1 (6 bases). The germline gives CDR1 MNHEY, CDR2 SVGAGI. There are 14 residues in the CDR3. V was pared by 4 bases and J by 5 bases, with 14 bases between. CDR3 sequence (DNA): TGTGCCAGCAGTTTCAGGGGCTCTGCGACTGAAGCTTTCTTT. Protein product: CASSFRGSATEAFF.

This clone has just a few counts. Germline and junction disagree at one end, which may indicate a read error. The chain recombines TRBV14 with TRBJ2-6, with D maybe TRBD1 (5 bases). CDR3 size: 14 residues. Germline loops: CDR1 SGHDN, CDR2 FVKESK. The CDR3 DNA sequence: TGTGCCAGCAGCCAAGATCTTGGGGCCAACGGCCTGACTTTC. Translation: CASSQDLGANGLTF.

The chain combines TRBV28 with TRBJ1-3; the D gene is possibly TRBD1 (6 bases). The V gene lost 6 bases and the J gene lost 4 bases, with 10 bases spanning the gap. In germline, CDR1 is MDHEN, CDR2 SYDVKM. The CDR3 consists of 13 residues. CDR3 sequence reads: CASRGGSGNTIYF. The DNA of the CDR3 is TGTGCCAGCAGAGGGGGATCGGGAAACACCATATATTTT. Looking up the rest from reference TRBV28 and TRBJ1-3 gives the full variable domain: DVKVTQSSRYLVKRTGEKVFLECVQDMDHENMFWYRQDPGLGLRLIYFSYDVKMKEKGDIPEGYSVSREKKERFSLILESASTNQTSMYLCASRGGSGNTIYFGEGSWLTVV.

This chain joins TRBV9 and TRBJ2-5; the match to TRBD1 covers 11 bases. The CDR3 is made up of 15 amino acids. Germline V CDR1 and CDR2: SGDLS, YYNGEE. V shed 6 bases and J 4 bases; nucleotides not matched to a gene: 8. In DNA, the CDR3 is TGTGCCAGCAACGGACAGGGGGCGGGAGGAGAGACCCAGTACTTC. Translating it yields CASNGQGAGGETQYF.

The chain is built from TRBV19 and TRBJ1-2; 11 bases match TRBD1. This CDR3 contains 14 residues. V was pared by 10 bases and J by 5 bases, with 9 bases of the junction left unmatched. Germline V gene data show CDR1 as LNHDA and CDR2 as SQIVND (reference sequence). Here the CDR3 DNA reads TGTGCCACCGCCGGGACAGGGGGAGCATATGGCTACACCTTC. It yields the protein CATAGTGGAYGYTF.

V and J are TRBV6-6 and TRBJ2-7; 8 bases line up with TRBD1. The length of the CDR3 is 14 residues. Trimming removed 4 bases from V and 9 bases from J; junction bases left unmatched: 11. Germline assignment: CDR1 MNHNY and CDR2 SVGAGI (reference sequence). CDR3 residues: CASSSRLDRASQYF. The CDR3 region has the DNA TGTGCCAGCAGTTCCCGATTGGACAGGGCATCGCAGTACTTC.

The V gene is TRBV7-2, the J gene TRBJ1-3; no definite D call. Germline assignment: CDR1 SGHTA and CDR2 FQGNSA. This CDR3 is built from 13 residues. Trimming removed 3 bases at V and 6 bases at J, with 9 bases between. CDR3 sequence: CASSFGSQNTIYF. CDR3 DNA: TGTGCCAGCAGCTTCGGGAGTCAAAACACCATATATTTT.

The rearrangement uses TRBV7-8 and TRBJ2-1; 7 bases are shared with TRBD1. Germline V lookup: CDR1 SGHVS, CDR2 FQNEAQ. CDR3 length: 16 amino acids. With 1 base clipped from V and 9 bases from J, the junction kept 12 bases outside the gene matches. The CDR3 bases are TGTGCCAGCAGCTTAGGAGTCGAGGGGGCCTTTGGTGAGCAGTTCTTC. It is translated as CASSLGVEGAFGEQFF.

The V and J genes are TRBV11-2 and TRBJ1-1; TRBD1 might be the D (6 bases). Germline CDR1 reads SGHAT; CDR2 reads FQNNGV. This CDR3 has 15 amino acids. V lost 1 base and J 4 bases, leaving 13 bases between the germline ends. This chain's CDR3 is CASSLAGGGRTEAFF. The CDR3 DNA follows: TGTGCCAGCAGCTTAGCTGGGGGCGGGCGCACTGAAGCTTTCTTT.

The chain couples TRBV2 to TRBJ2-7; 10 nucleotides line up with TRBD1. This CDR3 has 14 residues. With 1 base clipped from V and 6 bases from J, the junction kept 3 bases outside the gene matches. From germline, CDR1 is SNHLY and CDR2 FYNNEI. DNA for the CDR3: TGTGCCAGCAGTGAAGGGACAGGGGGTCGCGAGCAGTACTTC. Its protein is CASSEGTGGREQYF.

This chain's CDR3 is CASSGGLTNTEAFF. The CDR3, as DNA: TGCGCCAGCAGCGGGGGACTCACGAACACTGAAGCTTTCTTT. The chain has TRBV5-1 and TRBJ1-1, with D maybe TRBD1 (5 bases). Trimming removed 4 bases from V and 1 base from J, with 11 bases in between. The CDR3 consists of 14 residues. Per the germline V gene, CDR1 is SGHRS and CDR2 is YFSETQ.

The V gene is TRBV7-6, the J gene TRBJ2-3; TRBD2 agrees at 13 bases. CDR3 length equals 16 residues. J lost 4 bases, V lost 1 base, and 2 bases had no gene match. Germline CDR1 reads SGHVS; CDR2 reads FNYEAQ. The CDR3 protein is CASSLELAGGADTQYF. The CDR3 nucleotides are TGTGCCAGCAGCTTAGAACTAGCGGGGGGGGCAGATACGCAGTATTTT. Full variable domain (remainder filled in from reference TRBV7-6 and TRBJ2-3): GAGVSQSPRYKVTKRGQDVALRCDPISGHVSLYWYRQALGQGPEFLTYFNYEAQQDKSGLPNDRFSAERPEGSISTLTIQRTEQRDSAMYRCASSLELAGGADTQYFGPGTRLTVL.

This clone came up a few times. J is TRBJ2-1 and V is TRBV4-3; possible D gene TRBD2, 7 bases. The V gene lost 0 bases and the J gene lost 2 bases, with 20 bases spanning the gap. Germline assignment: CDR1 LGHNA and CDR2 YSLEER. This CDR3 contains 19 residues. DNA for the CDR3: TGCGCCAGCAGCCAAGATCCAAAAGGGGGGGCCCTGGCCTACAATGAGCAGTTCTTC. It is translated as CASSQDPKGGALAYNEQFF.

The V and J genes are TRBV12-5 and TRBJ1-4; 10 nucleotides align to TRBD1. Looked up from germline, CDR1 is LGHNT and CDR2 is FRNRAP. V trimming: 5 bases; J trimming: 5 bases; junction bases outside the gene matches: 14. CDR3 length: 18 residues. The CDR3 sequence is CASGLQTTGGVRNEKLFF. CDR3 nucleotide sequence: TGTGCTAGTGGTCTTCAAACGACAGGGGGCGTCCGGAATGAAAAACTGTTTTTT.